This T cell receptor beta chain was captured by sequencing in a study of T-cell memory formation after mild COVID-19. This CDR3 has 17 amino acids. V was pared by 8 bases and J by 0 bases, with 10 bases of the junction left unmatched. Per germline, CDR1 MNHEY and CDR2 SVGEGT. TCRdb ran MiXCR on the 5' RACE reads and lists one entry per CDR3 protein. The table has fewer than 400,000 distinct CDR3 sequences, roughly 13% seen once. The gene calls are TRBV6-2 or TRBV6-3 and TRBJ2-1, with 10 nucleotides matching TRBD2. The source is a man aged 18 to 29 who had mild COVID-19 (a few samples of this study predate the infection). Cell type and time point are not known. The sample consisted of PBMCs or a T cell subset sorted from them (not recorded which). The DNA for the CDR3 is TGTGCCAGCCTAGGACTAGCGGTTACCAGCTCCTACAATGAGCAGTTCTTC. Its translation: CASLGLAVTSSYNEQFF.